This T cell receptor (beta chain) emerged from a study of neurological immune-mediated disorders. TCRdb re-called the 5' RACE reads through MiXCR, storing one row per CDR3 protein. The data contain 46,000 or so distinct CDR3 sequences, 10% of them seen just once; the ten biggest clones take up about 20%. This clonotype was found many times. The CDR3 extends over 14 amino acids. The V and J genes are TRBV21-1 and TRBJ2-3; TRBD2 reflects the table's D call only, with no check against the DNA. TRBV21-1 is given as a pseudogene. The specimen was PBMCs. The origin of this receptor is a woman in her 40s with HTLV-1-associated myelopathy (HAM/TSP). The DNA of the CDR3 is TGTGCCAGCAGCACCGGGTCTTCCACAGATACGCAGTATTTT. Its translation: CASSTGSSTDTQYF.